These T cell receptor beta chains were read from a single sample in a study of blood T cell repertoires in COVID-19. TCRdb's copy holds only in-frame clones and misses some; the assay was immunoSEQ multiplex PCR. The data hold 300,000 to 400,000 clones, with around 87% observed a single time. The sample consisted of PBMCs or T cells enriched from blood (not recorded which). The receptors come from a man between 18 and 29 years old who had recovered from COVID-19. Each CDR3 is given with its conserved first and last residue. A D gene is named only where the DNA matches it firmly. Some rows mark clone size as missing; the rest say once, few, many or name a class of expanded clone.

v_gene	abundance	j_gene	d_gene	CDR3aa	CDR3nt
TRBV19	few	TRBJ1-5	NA	CASSIWGSGGASNQPQHF	TGTGCCAGTAGTATATGGGGATCGGGGGGCGCGAGCAATCAGCCCCAGCATTTT
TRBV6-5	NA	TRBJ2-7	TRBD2	CASSLAGGTTYEQYF	TGTGCCAGCAGCCTAGCGGGAGGCACAACCTACGAGCAGTACTTC
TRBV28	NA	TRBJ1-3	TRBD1	CASSLQTGTTGNTIYF	TGTGCCAGCAGTCTACAGACAGGGACGACTGGAAACACCATATATTTT
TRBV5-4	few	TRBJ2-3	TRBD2	CASSLFAGGGTDTQYF	TGTGCCAGCAGCTTGTTTGCGGGAGGAGGCACAGATACGCAGTATTTT
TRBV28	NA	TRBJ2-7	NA	CASRLGQSVYEQYF	TGTGCCAGCCGACTCGGCCAAAGTGTCTACGAGCAGTACTTC
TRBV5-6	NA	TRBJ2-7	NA	CASSLTHSYEQYF	TGTGCCAGCAGCTTAACCCACTCGTACGAGCAGTACTTC
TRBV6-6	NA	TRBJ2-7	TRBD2	CATGGLAGGEQYF	TGTGCCACAGGAGGACTAGCGGGGGGCGAGCAGTACTTC
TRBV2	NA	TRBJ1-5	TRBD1	CASSEALHRAGGLEPQHF	TGTGCCAGCAGTGAAGCGCTTCACCGGGCAGGGGGATTGGAGCCCCAGCATTTT
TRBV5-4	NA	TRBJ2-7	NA	CASSLAGRGAHEQYF	TGTGCCAGCAGCTTGGCCGGAAGGGGTGCGCACGAGCAGTACTTC
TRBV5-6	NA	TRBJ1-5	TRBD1	CASSSRTGHSNQPQHF	TGTGCCAGCAGCTCCAGGACAGGCCATAGCAATCAGCCCCAGCATTTT
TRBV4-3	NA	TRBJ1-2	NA	CASSQDIGQYGYTF	TGCGCCAGCAGCCAAGATATAGGACAGTATGGCTACACCTTC
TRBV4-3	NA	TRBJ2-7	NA	CASSQDSRGSYEQYF	TGCGCCAGCAGCCAAGATTCTAGGGGCTCCTACGAGCAGTACTTC
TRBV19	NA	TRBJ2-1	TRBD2	CASSSEGLAGNEQFF	TGTGCCAGTAGTAGCGAAGGACTAGCGGGAAATGAGCAGTTCTTC
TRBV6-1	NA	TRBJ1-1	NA	CASSESGPNTEAFF	TGTGCCAGCAGTGAGTCAGGGCCCAACACTGAAGCTTTCTTT
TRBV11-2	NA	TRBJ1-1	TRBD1	CASSLETGLEAFF	TGTGCCAGCAGCTTAGAGACAGGGCTCGAAGCTTTCTTT
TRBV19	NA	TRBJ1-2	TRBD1	CASSRGTASYGYTF	TGTGCCAGTAGCCGGGGGACAGCTTCATATGGCTACACCTTC
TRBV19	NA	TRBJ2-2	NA	CASSPTGNTGELFF	TGTGCCAGTAGCCCGACAGGGAACACCGGGGAGCTGTTTTTT
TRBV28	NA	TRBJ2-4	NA	CASTQGAKNIQYF	TGTGCCAGCACCCAGGGAGCCAAAAACATTCAGTACTTC
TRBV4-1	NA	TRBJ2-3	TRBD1	CASSLQGKGTDTQYF	TGCGCCAGCAGCCTACAGGGGAAGGGTACAGATACGCAGTATTTT
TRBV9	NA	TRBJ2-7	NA	CASSVGMGTGYEQYF	TGTGCCAGCAGCGTAGGAATGGGAACAGGCTACGAGCAGTACTTC
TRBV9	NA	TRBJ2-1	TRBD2	CASSLGLAGYNEQFF	TGTGCCAGCAGCCTGGGACTAGCGGGATACAATGAGCAGTTCTTC
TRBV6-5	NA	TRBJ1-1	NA	CASSYSRQMNTEAFF	TGTGCCAGCAGTTACTCGAGACAGATGAACACTGAAGCTTTCTTT
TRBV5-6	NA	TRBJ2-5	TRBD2	CASTGLAGAGETQYF	TGTGCCAGCACCGGACTAGCGGGGGCGGGAGAGACCCAGTACTTC
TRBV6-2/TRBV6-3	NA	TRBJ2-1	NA	CASSYFRSEQFF	TGTGCCAGCAGTTACTTTAGAAGTGAGCAGTTCTTC
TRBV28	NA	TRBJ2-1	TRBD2	CAIRTSGAGYEQFF	TGTGCCATCCGGACTAGCGGAGCCGGGTATGAGCAGTTCTTC
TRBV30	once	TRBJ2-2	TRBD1	CAWSGTGATGELFF	TGTGCCTGGTCCGGGACAGGGGCGACCGGGGAGCTGTTTTTT
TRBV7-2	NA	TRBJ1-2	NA	CASSSPNSGQRANYGYTF	TGTGCCAGCAGCTCCCCCAACTCCGGACAGCGAGCTAACTATGGCTACACCTTC
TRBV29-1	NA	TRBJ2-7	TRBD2	CSASVPGTTMYEQYF	TGCAGCGCATCGGTACCCGGGACTACGATGTACGAGCAGTACTTC
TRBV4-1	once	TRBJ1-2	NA	CASRHLFDRLNSRNYGYTF	TGCGCCAGCAGACATCTTTTTGACAGGCTCAATTCAAGAAACTATGGCTACACCTTC
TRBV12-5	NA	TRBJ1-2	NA	CARDDPVGEAGYGYTF	TGTGCTAGAGATGATCCGGTGGGGGAGGCTGGGTATGGCTACACCTTC
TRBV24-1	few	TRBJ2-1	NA	CATSPGGLDEQFF	TGTGCCACCAGCCCCGGAGGGCTCGATGAGCAGTTCTTC
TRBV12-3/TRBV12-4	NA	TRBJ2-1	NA	CASKGTYNEQFF	TGTGCCAGCAAGGGGACCTACAATGAGCAGTTCTTC
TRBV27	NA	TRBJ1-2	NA	CASSLEGIGVYGYTF	TGTGCCAGCAGTTTAGAAGGAATCGGAGTCTATGGCTACACCTTC
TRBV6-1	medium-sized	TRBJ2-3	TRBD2	CASSEALAGGPDTQYF	TGTGCCAGCAGTGAAGCGCTAGCGGGAGGGCCAGATACGCAGTATTTT
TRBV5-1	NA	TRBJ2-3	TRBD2	CASSGLATKDTQYF	TGCGCCAGCAGCGGACTAGCGACTAAAGATACGCAGTATTTT
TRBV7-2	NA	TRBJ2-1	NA	CASSRDGVHEQFF	TGTGCCAGCAGCCGGGATGGGGTACATGAGCAGTTCTTC
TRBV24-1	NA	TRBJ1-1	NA	CATSSVAPNTEAFF	TGTGCCACCAGTTCGGTCGCGCCGAACACTGAAGCTTTCTTT
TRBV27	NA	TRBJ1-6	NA	CASFGGPGNSPLHF	TGTGCCAGCTTCGGGGGGCCGGGGAATTCACCCCTCCACTTT
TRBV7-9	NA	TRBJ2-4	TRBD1	CASSFQGAGNIQYF	TGTGCCAGCAGCTTTCAGGGGGCAGGGAACATTCAGTACTTC
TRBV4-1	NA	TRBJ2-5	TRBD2	CASSLGTSGGTYQETQYF	TGCGCCAGCAGCCTGGGGACTAGCGGGGGAACGTACCAAGAGACCCAGTACTTC
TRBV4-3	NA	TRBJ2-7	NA	CASSQDGTPGDEQYF	TGCGCCAGCAGCCAAGATGGGACCCCGGGAGACGAGCAGTACTTC
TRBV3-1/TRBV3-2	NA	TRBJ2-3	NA	CASNHAAGTQYF	TGTGCCAGCAACCACGCGGCCGGTACGCAGTATTTT
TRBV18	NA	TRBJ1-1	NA	CASSPVMGRTEAFF	TGTGCCAGCTCACCAGTTATGGGGAGGACTGAAGCTTTCTTT
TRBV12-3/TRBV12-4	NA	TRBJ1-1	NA	CASSAGLNTEAFF	TGTGCCAGCAGTGCGGGGTTGAACACTGAAGCTTTCTTT
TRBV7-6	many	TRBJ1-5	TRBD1	CASSLATGGVDQPQHF	TGTGCCAGCAGCTTAGCCACAGGGGGAGTGGATCAGCCCCAGCATTTT
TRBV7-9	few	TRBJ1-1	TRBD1	CASSPRQGGTEAFF	TGTGCCAGCAGCCCCCGACAGGGTGGAACTGAAGCTTTCTTT
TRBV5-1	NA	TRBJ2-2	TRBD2	CASQAVSGRDTGELFF	TGCGCCAGCCAAGCGGTTAGCGGGAGGGACACCGGGGAGCTGTTTTTT
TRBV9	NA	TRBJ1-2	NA	CASSALGGVSYGYTF	TGTGCCAGCAGCGCTCTAGGGGGAGTAAGCTATGGCTACACCTTC
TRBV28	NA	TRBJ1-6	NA	CASSLSAYNSPLHF	TGTGCCAGCAGTTTATCCGCCTATAATTCACCCCTCCACTTT